This T cell receptor (beta chain) was obtained from a study of shared clonotypes between healthy human individuals (dated by TCRdb to about 2020). At the level of the whole study: The cohort comprised two women and a few men aged 18 to 49 years. Each donor's leukapheresis produced roughly between roughly 0.85 and 9.5 billion PBMCs. For each donor, three plates each were used for CD4 naive and CD4 memory, two plates were used for CD8 naive, and one plate was used for CD8 memory. To increase sequencing depth and limit assay-specific biases, TCR repertoire library preparation and sequencing were carried out by different laboratories using diverse techniques. The study deeply sequenced blood TCR repertoires of 5 or 6 healthy adults to estimate repertoire size and the extent of clonotype sharing between individuals. The investigation overall reported the following: Across a handful of donors, around 5% of naive CD4, approximately 4% of naive CD8, 2.3% of memory CD4, and approximately 0.4% of memory CD8 clonotypes were shared. Even with the large sequencing depth, rarefaction of the sorted-subset datasets indicated that sequencing was incomplete. Pairwise subsampling led to the expectation that sequencing depth would affect the degree of clonotype sharing among donors. Larger estimated clonotype richness was generally found for naive subsets than for memory subsets. Sampling was restricted to blood, and TCR repertoires in tissues likely differ from the TCR repertoires found in blood. Because the study included only a small number of donors, the genetic and exposure-history diversity represented was limited. Compared with non-shared clonotypes, the clonotypes found in all four sorted-subset donors had higher generation probabilities.

Remarks on this clone: Its antigen remains undetermined. Base qualities are not at hand, and no much larger clone is one base apart. The same CDR3 is also encoded by other DNA sequences in this sample.

Healthy HIV-negative adults with no recently reported acute infections or vaccinations were included as donors. Only Caucasian adults living in Nashville, Tennessee, USA were represented among the donors. CD4+ T cells were enriched through magnetic negative selection, after which naive cells were positively selected on CD45RA and the remaining negative fraction served as the memory subset. After blood collection by leukapheresis, PBMCs were isolated using Ficoll-Histopaque density gradient centrifugation and then cryopreserved in the vapor phase of liquid nitrogen. Purity and quantity of every magnetically sorted T cell population were checked by analytical flow cytometry. Genomic DNA was isolated from every sorted fraction and measured by UV absorbance on a Nanodrop 2000c. At the junction V is shortened by 6 bases and J by 0 bases; bases outside the gene matches: 2. For CDR1 and CDR2, the germline V gene lists ENHRY and SYGVKD. The CDR3 goes from the cysteine to the phenylalanine over 13 residues. Left in the record is the CDR3 DNA by itself, 39 bases read in frame from the first base.

TCR CDR3 regions were amplified from genomic DNA by multiplex PCR using the deep immunoSEQ assay. Extracted genomic DNA from each cell subset was distributed evenly across all wells of several immunoSEQ 96-well plates, and each plate was treated as a replicate. For sorted subsets, 150 to 200 ng genomic DNA, equal to tens of thousands of T cell genomes, was loaded into each replicate PCR. The purified libraries were quantified using a Qubit 3.0 fluorometer, sized with a Bioanalyzer 2100, and then quantified again using the KAPA Library Quantification kit. Every immunoSEQ 96-well plate was sequenced on a separate single-read 150-cycle Illumina NextSeq 550 flow cell. In the original analysis: The immunoSEQ output contained only junctional sequences without quality scores, so filtering could not match that applied to full-length reads. To assign V/J genes and CDR3, sequences were annotated against IMGT germline references using PyIR, a Python wrapper for IgBLAST v1.9. Reads were removed for weak V/J assignments (E-value above 1e-6), missing CDR3, stop codons, out-of-frame junctions, or ambiguous translated residues. V3J clonotypes were defined by identical inferred V gene, J gene, and CDR3 amino acid sequence. Percentage overlap between repertoires was computed as shared unique clonotypes divided by the size of the smaller repertoire. Richness of each repertoire was evaluated using RTK rarefaction, the Chao1 estimator, and Recon v2.1 estimates of unobserved clonotypes. Generation probabilities were computed with OLGA for all TCRbeta clonotypes obtained by the gDNA method from four donors. TCRdb limited this immuneACCESS table to in-frame rearrangements with V and J called. A share of clones is missing; checked studies link under half to unresolved V genes, and the rest is unexplained. That table is the source of V, J and clone size, and D and trimming were worked out from the DNA. The sample table holds some 1.5 million clones, of which around 95% were seen once. In total, the top ten clones hold roughly 1.2% of the sample.

Sequencing was performed on naive CD4+ T cells sorted from blood. The sample's cell subset or site label, in plain terms: CD45RA+ positively selected. The chain couples TRBV10-3 to TRBJ2-7; 7 bases in the junction line up with TRBD1. The sequence came from a man in his thirties or forties in good health. The CDR3 reads as follows: CAIRGTASYEQYF. The nucleotide sequence is TGTGCCATCAGGGGGACAGCCTCCTACGAGCAGTACTTC.